Listed below are T cell receptor beta chains from one sample, sequenced in a study of blood T cell repertoires in COVID-19. The method was immunoSEQ multiplex PCR; TCRdb's version includes in-frame clones alone and lacks a portion of them. The sample holds under 200,000 clones, 75% to 85% seen once. The sequenced sample was peripheral blood. The receptors were sampled from a human donor in a cohort sampled during active COVID-19. Both conserved end residues are trimmed from each CDR3.

v_call,j_call,cdr3_length,cdr3_aa
TRBV5-1,TRBJ2-1,13,ASSLRAGGPGEQF
TRBV12-3/TRBV12-4,TRBJ1-3,11,ASSLSSGNTIY
TRBV7-2,TRBJ1-3,14,ASSLGRGRFGNTIY
TRBV5-6,TRBJ2-7,12,ASSFIQGNYEQY
TRBV5-4,TRBJ2-7,13,ASSPGHGLGYEQY
TRBV20-1,TRBJ2-7,12,SASPPRGLYEQY
TRBV19,TRBJ2-2,11,ASTPRVTGELF
TRBV12-3/TRBV12-4,TRBJ1-4,9,ASISRGRLF
TRBV27,TRBJ2-7,14,ASSSLSTGVIYEQY
TRBV7-2,TRBJ2-3,14,ASSLQSGGATDTQY
TRBV7-2,TRBJ1-2,11,ASRPPGHYGYT
TRBV27,TRBJ2-5,14,ASSTSRDRAQETQY
TRBV28,TRBJ2-7,13,ASSLKLAGHGEQY
TRBV10-2,TRBJ1-5,12,ASTPRGGYQPQH
TRBV7-3,TRBJ1-1,12,ASSPNGDRGEAF
TRBV7-9,TRBJ1-1,13,ASSPGQGLNTEAF